This TCR beta chain was observed in a study of PD-1 blockade in classical Hodgkin lymphoma. Points from the study as a whole: Baseline diversity in complete responders resembled that of newly diagnosed patients. Reported findings placed baseline TCR diversity lower in newly diagnosed patients (compared with healthy donors). Patients starting nivolumab under 1 year after ASCT were excluded. Possible causes of repertoire differences, disease activity or prior therapy, remain undefined.

CDR1 is SEHNR, CDR2 FQNEAQ, per germline (reference sequence). The CDR3 is 16 amino acids. The V gene end was trimmed by 3 bases and the J gene end by 0 bases; junction bases not matched to a gene: 4. Assay: immunoSEQ multiplex PCR; the TCRdb copy retains only in-frame clones and omits some. In the table there are 46,000 or so clones, around 70% of which are singletons. Each of the patients experienced relapse following autologous stem cell transplantation, and their brentuximab vedotin exposure differed. Of note for this clone: Its antigen is not identified. This specimen includes other DNA sequences encoding the same CDR3.

This sample comprised peripheral blood mononuclear cells (PBMCs), obtained at baseline. The J gene is TRBJ1-4, the V gene TRBV7-9; 7 bases agree with TRBD1. The clonotype originates from a human donor with classical Hodgkin lymphoma. In DNA form, the CDR3 reads TGTGCCAGCAGCTTGGGGACAGAAGCAACTAATGAAAAACTGTTTTTT. Translation: CASSLGTEATNEKLFF.